Presented here are 12 T cell receptor beta chains from one specimen sequenced in a study of blood T cell repertoires in COVID-19. Produced via immunoSEQ multiplex PCR; TCRdb's table is partial and in-frame only. The table has some 34,000 clones, more than 80% seen once. Sequencing was done on a sample of peripheral blood. The origin of the receptors is a human donor in a cohort sampled during active COVID-19.

The chain couples TRBV7-9 to TRBJ1-1; 10 bases align to TRBD1. This CDR3 has 16 amino acids. The ends lost 0 bases at V and 4 bases at J; junction bases unmatched: 5. The germline V gene encodes CDR1 SEHNR and CDR2 FQNEAQ (reference sequence). CDR3 amino acids: CASSLATGGGLTEAFF. CDR3 sequence (DNA): TGTGCCAGCAGCTTAGCGACAGGGGGCGGACTCACTGAAGCTTTCTTT. The entire variable domain, with the rest obtained from reference TRBV7-9 and TRBJ1-1, is as follows: DTGVSQNPRHKITKRGQNVTFRCDPISEHNRLYWYRQTLGQGPEFLTYFQNEAQLEKSRLLSDRFSAERPKGSFSTLEIQRTEQGDSAMYLCASSLATGGGLTEAFFGQGTRLTVV.

The V call is TRBV28, the J call TRBJ2-3; D remains unclear. Germline V lookup: CDR1 MDHEN, CDR2 SYDVKM. The length of the CDR3 is 14 residues. V lost 5 bases, J lost 4 bases, and 13 bases lay in between. The CDR3 DNA reads as TGTGCCAGCAGTAGTGGGCCGCCCGCAGATACGCAGTATTTT. Residues: CASSSGPPADTQYF.

The chain combines TRBV9 with TRBJ2-5; D possibly corresponds to TRBD1 (6 bases). V dropped 4 bases and J dropped 2 bases, with 9 bases sitting between them. CDR1 and CDR2 (germline): SGDLS, YYNGEE. This CDR3 region has 13 residues. The CDR3 sequence is CASSRGWQETQYF. CDR3 DNA sequence: TGTGCCAGCAGCAGGGGGTGGCAAGAGACCCAGTACTTC.

This rearrangement joins TRBV5-1 to TRBJ1-1; D possibly corresponds to TRBD1 (5 bases). CDR3 length equals 14 residues. CDR1 is SGHRS, CDR2 YFSETQ, per germline. Deletions cut 1 base from V and 3 bases from J, with 10 bases between. The CDR3 spells CASSLSPGYTEAFF. The DNA of the CDR3 is TGCGCCAGCAGCTTGTCTCCAGGGTACACTGAAGCTTTCTTT.

The J gene is TRBJ1-1, the V gene TRBV5-4; 9 bases fit TRBD1. Trimming removed 0 bases from V and 5 bases from J; junction bases left unmatched: 11. CDR1 and CDR2 from the germline V gene are SGHNT and YYREEE (reference sequence). The CDR3 covers 17 residues. The CDR3 spells CASSLAFKQGAGTEAFF. In nucleotides, the CDR3 is TGTGCCAGCAGCTTGGCCTTCAAACAGGGGGCAGGGACTGAAGCTTTCTTT.

The chain is built from TRBV30 and TRBJ1-1, with D maybe TRBD1 (5 bases). The germline V and J ends were trimmed by 0 bases and 1 base, with 12 bases remaining between them. CDR3 size: 15 residues. The V gene's germline CDR1 is GTSNPN and CDR2 SVGIG (reference sequence). CDR3 sequence (DNA): TGTGCCTGGAGTGTGATGGGACTCGGGAACACTGAAGCTTTCTTT. This encodes CAWSVMGLGNTEAFF. The entire variable domain, with the rest obtained from reference TRBV30 and TRBJ1-1, is as follows: SQTIHQWPATLVQPVGSPLSLECTVEGTSNPNLYWYRQAAGRGLQLLFYSVGIGQISSEVPQNLSASRPQDRQFILSSKKLLLSDSGFYLCAWSVMGLGNTEAFFGQGTRLTVV.

The chain recombines TRBV3-1 (or the pseudogene TRBV3-2) with TRBJ2-7; D is possibly TRBD1 (5 bases). Germline loops: CDR1 LGHDT, CDR2 YNNKEL (reference sequence). The CDR3 has 14 residues. V was clipped by 2 bases and J by 2 bases, with 10 bases between them. CDR3 DNA sequence: TGTGCCAGCAGCCAAAATACAGGACCCTACGAGCAGTACTTC. This codes for CASSQNTGPYEQYF.

This sequence joins TRBV7-3 and TRBJ2-2; 8 bases agree with TRBD1. The CDR3 sequence is 16 residues long. Germline V gene lookup returns CDR1 SGHTA and CDR2 FQGTGA. V lost 2 bases to trimming and J lost 3 bases; unmatched junction nucleotides: 5. In DNA, the CDR3 is TGTGCCAGCAGCTTAGCGGACAGGGCGTACACCGGGGAGCTGTTTTTT. Amino acids: CASSLADRAYTGELFF.

The CDR3 coding sequence is TGTGCCAGTACCCCCGGGACTAGCTCCTACAATGAGCAGTTCTTC. It codes for CASTPGTSSYNEQFF. The chain recombines TRBV19 with TRBJ2-1; 8 bases agree with TRBD2. Losses at the gene ends were 7 bases for V and 0 bases for J; bases not matched to a gene: 5. The CDR3 runs 15 residues. Germline CDR1 is LNHDA and CDR2 is SQIVND (reference sequence).

The chain has TRBV19 and TRBJ2-7, with TRBD1 matching 10 bases. There are 15 residues in the CDR3. Germline CDR1 reads LNHDA; CDR2 reads SQIVND (reference sequence). With 1 base clipped from V and 2 bases from J, the junction kept 2 bases outside the gene matches. The CDR3 coding sequence is TGTGCCAGTAGTATAGGACAGGGGGCAGCCTACGAGCAGTACTTC. It yields the protein CASSIGQGAAYEQYF.

The chain combines TRBV7-6 with TRBJ2-7; 8 bases fit TRBD1. This CDR3 contains 14 residues. The junction had 8 bases not matched to a gene; V was cut back by 5 bases and J by 5 bases. Germline V CDR1 and CDR2: SGHVS, FNYEAQ. The CDR3 region has the DNA TGTGCCAGCAGCCCATGGACAGGGAGCCACGAGCAGTACTTC. Its protein is CASSPWTGSHEQYF.

This clone is deemed medium-sized. This chain connects TRBV24-1 to TRBJ2-1, with TRBD2 matching 8 bases. Germline assignment: CDR1 KGHDR and CDR2 SFDVKD. CDR3 length: 14 residues. J lost 5 bases, V lost 7 bases, and 6 bases had no gene match. For the CDR3, the DNA is TGTGCCACCAGCGGGGGGGCAGGGCACAATGAGCAGTTCTTC. Amino acids: CATSGGAGHNEQFF.